These 15 T cell receptor beta chains were sequenced from one sample in a study of blood T cell repertoires in COVID-19. Using immunoSEQ multiplex PCR, the repertoire was profiled, and TCRdb retains in-frame clones only, with some absent. This table has about 200,000 clones, around 86% appearing once. Source material: peripheral blood. These receptors were obtained from a man between 60 and 70 years old who had recovered from COVID-19.

The chain combines TRBV2 with TRBJ1-4; D unclear. In germline, CDR1 is SNHLY, CDR2 FYNNEI. Trimming shortened V by 8 bases and J by 8 bases, and 6 bases separated the two germline ends. CDR3 size: 10 residues. Here the CDR3 DNA reads TGTGCCAGCTTTGTAGAAAAACTGTTTTTT. This gives the protein CASFVEKLFF.

This sequence joins TRBV27 and TRBJ2-7; 7 positions match TRBD1. The CDR3 runs to 16 residues. The V and J ends lost 6 bases and 2 bases, in that order; junction bases with no gene match: 13. Germline assignment: CDR1 MNHEY and CDR2 SMNVEV (reference sequence). The CDR3 bases are TGTGCCAGCAGGAAACAATCCGGGACAGTTACCTACGAGCAGTACTTC. Amino acid sequence: CASRKQSGTVTYEQYF.

The chain employs TRBV7-8 and TRBJ2-2; TRBD1 is a possible D gene (6 bases). The CDR3 covers 14 residues. Looked up from germline, CDR1 is SGHVS and CDR2 is FQNEAQ. The V and J ends lost 1 base and 8 bases respectively, with 11 bases between them. CDR3 sequence reads: CASSLVGGTGELFF. The CDR3 DNA reads as TGTGCCAGCAGCTTAGTAGGGGGTACTGGGGAGCTGTTTTTT.

The genes are TRBV27 and TRBJ1-2; 10 nucleotides agree with TRBD1. The CDR3 totals 14 residues. After removal of 2 bases from V and 8 bases from J, the junction contained 5 bases not matched to a gene. CDR1 is MNHEY, CDR2 SMNVEV, per germline (reference sequence). The CDR3 protein is CASSLDRGLGGYTF. The CDR3 DNA follows: TGTGCCAGCAGTTTAGACAGGGGGCTAGGGGGCTACACCTTC.

The chain recombines TRBV27 with TRBJ1-3; D is perhaps TRBD1 (6 bases). V lost 5 bases and J 4 bases, leaving 12 bases between the germline ends. Germline lookup yields CDR1 MNHEY and CDR2 SMNVEV (reference sequence). The CDR3 extends over 14 amino acids. The CDR3: CASSRRGGGNTIYF. In nucleotides, the CDR3 is TGTGCCAGCAGTAGAAGGGGGGGCGGAAACACCATATATTTT.

The rearrangement links TRBV29-1 to TRBJ1-1; TRBD1 aligns across 7 bases. Germline loops: CDR1 SQVTM, CDR2 ANQGSEA. J gave up 2 bases and V 4 bases, and 13 bases lay outside the gene matches. CDR3 length: 16 amino acids. The CDR3 DNA reads as TGCAGCGTTGGACTATTGGACAGGATTCTCAACACTGAAGCTTTCTTT. It is translated as CSVGLLDRILNTEAFF.

The rearrangement joins TRBV20-1 to TRBJ2-1; a weak D match, TRBD2 (6 bases). There are 15 residues in the CDR3. In germline, CDR1 is DFQATT, CDR2 SNEGSKA (reference sequence). Trimming took 3 bases from V and 2 from J, leaving 14 bases between them. The CDR3 region has the DNA TGCAGTGCTAGTAGGGCTAGCGCTACCTACAATGAGCAGTTCTTC. Amino acid sequence: CSASRASATYNEQFF.

The chain uses TRBV5-6 and TRBJ2-2; perhaps TRBD1 as D (6 bases). CDR1 is SGHDT, CDR2 YYEEEE, per germline. V dropped 2 bases and J dropped 2 bases, with 13 bases sitting between them. The length of the CDR3 is 16 residues. The CDR3 DNA is TGTGCCAGCAGCTTTATAGGGGGTTATAACACCGGGGAGCTGTTTTTT. This gives the protein CASSFIGGYNTGELFF. Variable domain in full (rest from reference TRBV5-6 and TRBJ2-2): DAGVTQSPTHLIKTRGQQVTLRCSPKSGHDTVSWYQQALGQGPQFIFQYYEEEERQRGNFPDRFSGHQFPNYSSELNVNALLLGDSALYLCASSFIGGYNTGELFFGEGSRLTVL.

As to this clone: This specimen includes other DNA sequences encoding the same CDR3. The chain carries TRBV7-3 and TRBJ1-1, with no clear D. Trimming took 1 base from V and 4 from J, leaving 10 bases between them. CDR3 size: 14 residues. From germline, CDR1 is SGHTA and CDR2 FQGTGA. CDR3 in DNA: TGTGCCAGCAGCTTAAGTGGAGGGAGCACTGAAGCTTTCTTT. Protein sequence: CASSLSGGSTEAFF.

The V call is TRBV30, the J call TRBJ1-5, with 8 bases lining up with TRBD1. The V segment lost 4 bases and the J segment 6 bases; nucleotides outside the gene matches: 11. The CDR3 runs to 15 residues. Germline CDR1 GTSNPN, CDR2 SVGIG (reference sequence). The CDR3 DNA follows: TGTGCCTGGACTATTTCAGGGGGCGGGGGTCAGCCCCAGCATTTT. Encoded protein: CAWTISGGGGQPQHF.

The chain uses TRBV4-1 and TRBJ2-1; 8 bases line up with TRBD2. The CDR3 runs to 15 residues. CDR1 and CDR2 (germline): MGHRA, YSYEKL. Losses at the gene ends were 0 bases for V and 8 bases for J; bases not matched to a gene: 6. In DNA, the CDR3 is TGCGCCAGCAGCCAAGATTTTAGCGGGGCCTATGAGCAGTTCTTC. It yields the protein CASSQDFSGAYEQFF.

The gene calls are TRBV13 and TRBJ1-1, with 12 bases that match TRBD1. There are 15 residues in the CDR3. J was trimmed by 9 bases and V by 0 bases; bases with no gene match: 5. Germline CDR1 and CDR2: PRHDT and FYEKMQ (reference sequence). The CDR3, as DNA: TGTGCCAGCAGCTTAGGAGGGACAGGGGGCTCCAAAGCTTTCTTT. Translating gives CASSLGGTGGSKAFF.

The chain links TRBV7-8 to TRBJ2-3, with 8 bases that match TRBD2. The length of the CDR3 is 15 residues. V was pared by 5 bases and J by 4 bases, with 8 bases of the junction left unmatched. Germline CDR1 reads SGHVS; CDR2 reads FQNEAQ. The CDR3 nucleotides are TGTGCCAGCAGCCCGGGACTAGTACGTTCAGATACGCAGTATTTT. Its protein is CASSPGLVRSDTQYF.

In nucleotides, the CDR3 is TGTGCCAGCAGTCCTGGACTAGCGGGGCGGGAGACCCAGTACTTC. Protein product: CASSPGLAGRETQYF. V usage is TRBV13 and J usage is TRBJ2-5; 12 bases match TRBD2. J gave up 5 bases and V 6 bases, and 7 bases lay outside the gene matches. There are 15 residues in the CDR3. Germline lookup yields CDR1 PRHDT and CDR2 FYEKMQ (reference sequence). Drawing the rest from reference TRBV13 and TRBJ2-5, the complete variable domain is AAGVIQSPRHLIKEKRETATLKCYPIPRHDTVYWYQQGPGQDPQFLISFYEKMQSDKGSIPDRFSAQQFSDYHSELNMSSLELGDSALYFCASSPGLAGRETQYFGPGTRLLVL.

The chain uses TRBV30 and TRBJ2-3; 7 bases match TRBD1. The trim removed 1 base at V and 4 bases at J, leaving 8 bases unmatched. The germline gives CDR1 GTSNPN, CDR2 SVGIG (reference sequence). The CDR3 is 15 amino acids. The CDR3 nucleotides are TGTGCCTGGAGTGGGGCAGGGGGTTTCGCAGATACGCAGTATTTT. It codes for CAWSGAGGFADTQYF.